This T cell receptor beta chain was profiled in a study of cytomegalovirus exposure and HLA in healthy donors. Assay: immunoSEQ multiplex PCR; the TCRdb copy retains only in-frame clones and omits some. The data show 150,000 to 200,000 clones, roughly nine tenths seen once. Germline V gene sequence: CDR1 SGHRS, CDR2 YFSETQ. The CDR3 covers 16 residues. Deletions cut 6 bases from V and 8 bases from J, with 24 bases between. The donors were in the approximately 120-subject validation cohort; that cohort was separate from the roughly 730-subject first cohort. Sequences were obtained from PBMCs. The J gene is TRBJ2-1, the V gene TRBV5-1; D is unresolved. This TCR was recovered from a woman in her thirties in good health and CMV-seronegative. CDR3 sequence: CASTPGPPPAVHEQFF. DNA for the CDR3: TGCGCCAGCACCCCTGGACCGCCTCCAGCTGTCCATGAGCAGTTCTTC.